Each of the 24 T cell receptor beta chains below was sequenced from the same sample in a study of cytomegalovirus exposure and HLA in healthy donors (dated by TCRdb to 2016 to 2017). The library came from the immunoSEQ multiplex PCR assay. TCRdb's version of the immuneACCESS table is confined to in-frame rearrangements and falls short of the full clone set. An unresolved V gene accounts for under half of the shortfall where checked; the remainder is of unknown origin. Here the sample has around 65,000 clones; 80% to 95% occur a single time. Clones ranked in the top ten supply about 5.7% of the sample. The sample consisted of PBMCs. The receptors were gathered from a man younger than 30 in good health and CMV-seropositive.

This clone was counted once. The V call is TRBV27, the J call TRBJ1-2; 9 bases map to TRBD1. The trim removed 4 bases at V and 5 bases at J, leaving 5 bases unmatched. This CDR3 region has 14 residues. CDR1 is MNHEY and CDR2 is SMNVEV in the germline V gene (reference sequence). CDR3 amino acids: CASSSGQGWYGYTF. CDR3 nucleotides: TGTGCCAGCAGTTCCGGACAGGGGTGGTATGGCTACACCTTC.

The gene calls are TRBV10-3 and TRBJ2-7; D gene uncertain. Germline V gene data show CDR1 as ENHRY and CDR2 as SYGVKD. Trimming took 2 bases from V and 1 from J, leaving 12 bases between them. The CDR3 contains 15 residues. CDR3 DNA: TGTGCCATCAGTGAGGAGACTCGGGTTTCCTACGAGCAGTACTTC. The encoded protein is CAISEETRVSYEQYF.

The genes are TRBV21-1 and TRBJ1-2. TRBV21-1 is noted as a pseudogene. The CDR3 length is 16 residues. CDR3 nucleotides: TGTGCCAGCAGCAATTGGAGGGGCGAACTGGACTATGGCTACACCTTC. Translating gives CASSNWRGELDYGYTF.

This sequence joins TRBV14 and TRBJ2-7, with D perhaps TRBD2 (5 bases). The CDR3 is made up of 15 amino acids. Germline CDR1 and CDR2: SGHDN and FVKESK. The ends were cut back, 1 base at V and 0 bases at J, with 10 bases in the middle. CDR3 coding DNA: TGTGCCAGCAGCCAAGTTTCCCGGGACTCCTACGAGCAGTACTTC. Translation gives CASSQVSRDSYEQYF.

This chain joins TRBV18 and TRBJ2-7; TRBD1 might be the D (6 bases). Between the trimmed V and J ends, which lost 6 bases and 2 bases, there was a span of 17 bases. In germline, CDR1 is KGHSH, CDR2 LQKENI. The CDR3 extends over 15 amino acids. The CDR3 region is CASSPTTGLPYEQYF. CDR3 DNA sequence: TGTGCCAGCTCGCCCACAACAGGGCTCCCCTACGAGCAGTACTTC.

J is TRBJ2-1 and V is TRBV5-1; 9 bases are a match to TRBD2. With V trimmed by 1 base and J by 8 bases, 7 bases remained unmatched. This CDR3 has 15 amino acids. Germline CDR1 and CDR2: SGHRS and YFSETQ. The CDR3 region has the DNA TGCGCCAGCAGCTTGCCTAGCGGGGTAGAGGATGAGCAGTTCTTC. It codes for CASSLPSGVEDEQFF.

The CDR3 DNA follows: TGCGCCAGCAGCGGGACTAGCGGGAGAGCTAGCTACGAGCAGTACTTC. Translated: CASSGTSGRASYEQYF. This chain links TRBV10-1 with TRBJ2-7; 14 bases align to TRBD2. The CDR3 loop spans 16 amino acids. Per the germline V gene, CDR1 is WNHNN and CDR2 is SYGVQD (reference sequence). V lost 6 bases to trimming and J lost 3 bases; unmatched junction nucleotides: 7.

The rearrangement uses TRBV7-3 and TRBJ2-1, with TRBD1 matching over 9 bases. The germline V gene encodes CDR1 SGHTA and CDR2 FQGTGA. The CDR3 has 15 amino acids. J was trimmed by 4 bases and V by 2 bases; bases with no gene match: 3. The CDR3 coding sequence is TGTGCCAGCAGCTTACGGACAGGGGAGTACAATGAGCAGTTCTTC. Residues: CASSLRTGEYNEQFF.

This clone occurred once. The V call is TRBV6-5, the J call TRBJ2-3; 10 positions agree with TRBD1. With V trimmed by 2 bases and J by 3 bases, 2 bases remained unmatched. The germline CDR1 and CDR2 sequences are MNHEY and SVGAGI. This CDR3 has 15 amino acids. The DNA of the CDR3 is TGTGCCAGCAGTTACGGACAGGGGGAGACAGATACGCAGTATTTT. Encoded protein: CASSYGQGETDTQYF.

As DNA, the CDR3 is TGTGCCAGCAGCGTACGGCGGGAAGGGATTAGAGATACGCAGTATTTT. Amino acid sequence: CASSVRREGIRDTQYF. The chain has TRBV27 and TRBJ2-3, with TRBD2 as a possible D gene (6 bases). Germline CDR1 reads MNHEY; CDR2 reads SMNVEV (reference sequence). The CDR3 runs 16 residues. V was cut by 6 bases and J by 5 bases, with 21 bases left in between.

This chain links TRBV13 with TRBJ2-7, with 9 bases matching TRBD1. V lost 5 bases and J lost 5; bases outside the gene matches: 4. Per the germline V gene, CDR1 is PRHDT and CDR2 is FYEKMQ (reference sequence). CDR3 length: 13 amino acids. The CDR3 DNA is TGTGCCAGCAGCGGGGGACAGGGCGACGAGCAGTACTTC. Encoded protein: CASSGGQGDEQYF.

The J gene is TRBJ1-4, the V gene TRBV2; D possibly corresponds to TRBD1 (6 bases). CDR1 and CDR2 from the germline V gene are SNHLY and FYNNEI. The CDR3 is 15 amino acids. V shed 8 bases and J shed 4 bases, with 17 bases lying between them. The CDR3 here is CASQTLGQHNEKLFF. CDR3 bases: TGTGCCAGCCAGACACTCGGACAGCATAATGAAAAACTGTTTTTT.

The chain couples TRBV7-8 to TRBJ2-7, with D tentatively TRBD1 (6 bases). The V end was cut by 1 base, the J end by 7 bases, with 17 bases between. Germline lookup yields CDR1 SGHVS and CDR2 FQNEAQ. The CDR3 contains 15 residues. The CDR3, as DNA: TGTGCCAGCAGCTTAGAGTTACAGGGAGCACGAGAGCAGTACTTC. Protein sequence: CASSLELQGAREQYF.

This clone came up once. The chain combines TRBV29-1 with TRBJ2-1; tentatively, D is TRBD1 (6 bases). V was cut by 8 bases and J by 0 bases, with 8 bases left in between. The CDR3 length is 12 residues. Germline CDR1 is SQVTM and CDR2 is ANQGSEA. Here the CDR3 reads CSMDSSYNEQFF. For the CDR3, the DNA is TGCAGCATGGACAGCTCCTACAATGAGCAGTTCTTC.

The V call is TRBV7-9, the J call TRBJ2-3; 8 nucleotides agree with TRBD2. The CDR3 is 13 amino acids. The junction had 8 bases not matched to a gene; V was cut back by 7 bases and J by 8 bases. Germline CDR1 SEHNR, CDR2 FQNEAQ (reference sequence). The CDR3 region has the DNA TGTGCCAGCACCCCCATCCGGGAGGGTACGCAGTATTTT. Its translation: CASTPIREGTQYF.

The chain links TRBV7-3 to TRBJ2-2, with 7 bases matching TRBD2. This CDR3 region has 17 residues. Germline V gene sequence: CDR1 SGHTA, CDR2 FQGTGA. The trim removed 2 bases at V and 1 base at J, leaving 7 bases unmatched. DNA for the CDR3: TGTGCCAGCAGCTTACAAAGCGGGACGGAGAACACCGGGGAGCTGTTTTTT. Amino acids: CASSLQSGTENTGELFF.

The CDR3 sequence: CASSFPGQGRTEAFF. CDR3 coding DNA: TGTGCCAGCTCCTTCCCTGGACAGGGAAGGACTGAAGCTTTCTTT. The gene calls are TRBV28 and TRBJ1-1; 8 nucleotides agree with TRBD1. The CDR3 extends over 15 amino acids. CDR1 is MDHEN and CDR2 is SYDVKM in the germline V gene. The V gene end was trimmed by 8 bases and the J gene end by 5 bases; junction bases not matched to a gene: 13.

This chain links TRBV7-9 with TRBJ2-3, with D possibly matching TRBD2 (5 bases). The CDR3 has 14 amino acids. V was shortened by 5 bases and J by 0 bases, with 9 bases between the two germline ends. The germline gives CDR1 SEHNR, CDR2 FQNEAQ (reference sequence). This chain's CDR3 is CASSRGMSTDTQYF. The CDR3 DNA reads TGTGCCAGCAGCCGAGGGATGAGCACAGATACGCAGTATTTT.

The genes are TRBV9 and TRBJ2-3, with 7 positions matching TRBD2. Trimming removed 0 bases from V and 2 bases from J; junction bases left unmatched: 6. CDR3 length: 16 residues. CDR1 is SGDLS, CDR2 YYNGEE, per germline. The CDR3, as DNA: TGTGCCAGCAGCGTAGTTACGGGAGGCCTCACAGATACGCAGTATTTT. Translated: CASSVVTGGLTDTQYF.

The J gene is TRBJ2-1, the V gene TRBV5-1; 8 nucleotides line up with TRBD2. The germline V gene has CDR1 SGHRS and CDR2 YFSETQ. The CDR3 runs to 15 residues. The V gene end was trimmed by 0 bases and the J gene end by 7 bases; junction bases not matched to a gene: 6. CDR3: CASSLGQLAENEQFF. CDR3 DNA sequence: TGCGCCAGCAGCTTGGGCCAACTAGCGGAGAATGAGCAGTTCTTC. Supplemented by reference TRBV5-1 and TRBJ2-1, the full variable domain reads KAGVTQTPRYLIKTRGQQVTLSCSPISGHRSVSWYQQTPGQGLQFLFEYFSETQRNKGNFPGRFSGRQFSNSRSEMNVSTLELGDSALYLCASSLGQLAENEQFFGPGTRLTVL.

V gene TRBV12-5 combines with J gene TRBJ2-5; 7 positions agree with TRBD1. This CDR3 is built from 15 residues. The V gene end was trimmed by 1 base and the J gene end by 5 bases; junction bases not matched to a gene: 7. CDR1 is LGHNT, CDR2 FRNRAP, per germline. The CDR3 spells CASGLARQGHETQYF. For the CDR3, the DNA is TGTGCTAGTGGTTTGGCTCGACAGGGCCACGAGACCCAGTACTTC.

The J gene is TRBJ2-5, the V gene TRBV11-2; TRBD1 aligns across 9 bases. The CDR3 runs 16 residues. V lost 6 bases and J lost 1; bases outside the gene matches: 9. Germline V gene lookup returns CDR1 SGHAT and CDR2 FQNNGV. In nucleotides, the CDR3 is TGTGCCAGCAGGAAACCGGGACAGGGTTTCCAAGAGACCCAGTACTTC. Protein sequence: CASRKPGQGFQETQYF. Together with reference TRBV11-2 and TRBJ2-5, the CDR3 gives the full variable domain: EAGVAQSPRYKIIEKRQSVAFWCNPISGHATLYWYQQILGQGPKLLIQFQNNGVVDDSQLPKDRFSAERLKGVDSTLKIQPAKLEDSAVYLCASRKPGQGFQETQYFGPGTRLLVL.

The chain joins TRBV4-1 to TRBJ1-1; 10 bases align to TRBD1. The V gene end was trimmed by 4 bases and the J gene end by 4 bases; junction bases not matched to a gene: 9. Germline-derived CDR1 and CDR2 are MGHRA and YSYEKL. This CDR3 has 16 amino acids. The CDR3 coding sequence is TGCGCCAGCAGCCCGCCCGACAGGGGGCTGGGCACTGAAGCTTTCTTT. Its translation is CASSPPDRGLGTEAFF.

CDR3 bases: TGTGCCAGCAGTTTATTCGGGTTGGGGGCCAACGTCCTGACTTTC. Its translation: CASSLFGLGANVLTF. The chain has TRBV28 and TRBJ2-6; unclear D gene. V shed 1 base and J shed 4 bases, with 8 bases lying between them. Germline loops: CDR1 MDHEN, CDR2 SYDVKM. This CDR3 spans 15 amino acids.